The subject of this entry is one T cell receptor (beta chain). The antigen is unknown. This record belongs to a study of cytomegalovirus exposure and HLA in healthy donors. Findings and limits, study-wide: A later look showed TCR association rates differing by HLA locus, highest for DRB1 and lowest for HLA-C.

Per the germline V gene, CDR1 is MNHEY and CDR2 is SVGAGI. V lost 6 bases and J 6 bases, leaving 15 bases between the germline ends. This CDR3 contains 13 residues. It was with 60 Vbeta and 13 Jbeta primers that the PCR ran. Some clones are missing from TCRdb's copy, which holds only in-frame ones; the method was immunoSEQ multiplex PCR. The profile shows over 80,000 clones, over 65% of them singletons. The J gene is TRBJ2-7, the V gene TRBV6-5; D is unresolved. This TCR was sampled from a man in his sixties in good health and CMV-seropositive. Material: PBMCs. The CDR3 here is CASRRPGGFEQYF. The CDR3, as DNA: TGTGCCAGCAGGAGACCGGGTGGGTTCGAGCAGTACTTC.